This T cell receptor (beta chain) stems from a study of CXCR3-negative and CXCR3-positive naive CD8 T cells. Looking at the study overall: The TRB read total, about 135 million, broke down to about 1.5 +/- 0.3 million reads per library. Study-wide points: Naive cells that were CXCR3-negative or CXCR3-positive used TRBV-TRBJ genes alike, while memory cells diverged. Naive subsets were similarly diverse, while memory CD8+ repertoires were much less diverse.

The authors made the TRB cDNA libraries by 5' RACE using UMI labels. Using the 5' RACE reads, TCRdb records one entry per CDR3 protein without DNA. The sample data list tens of thousands of distinct CDR3 sequences. Germline values: CDR1 SGHDN, CDR2 FVKESK. The CDR3 consists of 16 residues. Note on this clonotype: What it recognizes is unknown.

The receptor's source is a human donor in good health. Some clones in this sample may be carry-over from other donors' samples. Sequenced material: naive CXCR3- CD8+ T cells from blood. Subset specified: CD45RO-CCR7+CD27+CD95- naive CD8+ T cells lacking CXCR3 (TNR3-). This chain links TRBV14 with TRBJ2-3. The CDR3 reads CASSLVQEPSTDTQYF.